The 2 T cell receptor beta chains given below trace back to one sample, sequenced in a study of T cell responses to AZD1222 COVID-19 vaccine. This table comes from immunoSEQ multiplex PCR, and its TCRdb copy is limited to in-frame clones, with some not included. Here the sample spans around 99,000 clones, about 92% being singletons. The sequencing here drew on peripheral blood, taken on day 0 of AZD1222 vaccination. The receptors originated from an adult in good health.

The chain employs TRBV6-5 and TRBJ1-3; D unresolved. CDR1 and CDR2 from the germline V gene are MNHEY and SVGAGI. The CDR3 is 13 residues long. V was trimmed by 11 bases and J by 2 bases, leaving 13 bases between them. The CDR3 nucleotides read TGTGCCCCACGGAGGCAGGCTGGAAACACCATATATTTT. Translating gives CAPRRQAGNTIYF.

This clone was detected a few times. The chain is built from TRBV6-6 and TRBJ1-1; 8 bases are shared with TRBD1. Germline assignment: CDR1 MNHNY and CDR2 SVGAGI (reference sequence). Trimming cost V 5 bases and J 1 base; bases outside gene matches: 6. CDR3 length: 15 residues. The CDR3 DNA is TGTGCCAGCAGTCCGGACAGGGTAGGGAACACTGAAGCTTTCTTT. Translated: CASSPDRVGNTEAFF.